What follows are 9 T cell receptor beta chains derived from one specimen sequenced in a study of OX40 agonist ivuxolimab in advanced cancers. Profiling relied on immunoSEQ multiplex PCR, and the TCRdb table lists in-frame clones only, not all of them. The profile shows some 38,000 clones, roughly 90% of them singletons. The material was CD4+ or CD8+ T cells sorted from blood, obtained in a trial of the OX40 agonist ivuxolimab. Receptors were obtained from an adult with an advanced solid tumor such as melanoma, head and neck, liver or kidney cancer.

V is TRBV7-2 and J is TRBJ2-1; 9 nucleotides match TRBD2. V lost 5 bases and J lost 5; bases outside the gene matches: 13. The CDR3 is made up of 17 amino acids. Germline V CDR1 and CDR2: SGHTA, FQGNSA. The CDR3 DNA is TGTGCCAGCAGCCCTGAGAGTGGGCGGGGGGGGCACAATGAGCAGTTCTTC. Encoded protein: CASSPESGRGGHNEQFF.

This chain links TRBV7-9 with TRBJ1-2, with a possible D match to TRBD1 (6 bases). With 5 bases removed from V and 13 bases from J, the gap between germline ends came to 20 bases. The CDR3 covers 13 residues. Germline CDR1 is SEHNR and CDR2 is FQNEAQ (reference sequence). CDR3 amino acids: CASSTRDTFFGTF. In DNA form, the CDR3 reads TGTGCCAGCAGCACCAGGGACACGTTCTTTGGCACCTTC.

V and J are TRBV11-2 and TRBJ2-2; D is uncertain. Germline assignment: CDR1 SGHAT and CDR2 FQNNGV. CDR3 length: 14 residues. The V gene lost 0 bases and the J gene lost 1 base, with 3 bases spanning the gap. The CDR3 is CASSLDENTGELFF. CDR3 DNA sequence: TGTGCCAGCAGCTTAGACGAGAACACCGGGGAGCTGTTTTTT.

This clone was seen once. The V and J genes are TRBV15 and TRBJ2-1, with 7 bases fitting TRBD2. This CDR3 spans 16 amino acids. Germline loops: CDR1 LNHNV, CDR2 YYDKDF (reference sequence). V gave up 1 base and J gave up 3 bases; unmatched junction bases: 6. DNA of the CDR3: TGTGCCACCAGCAGAGCCTGGGGGGGAGACTACAATGAGCAGTTCTTC. This translates into CATSRAWGGDYNEQFF.

The CDR3 DNA sequence: TGTGCCAGCAGGAAACAGGGGATCAACGAGCAGTACTTC. Amino acids: CASRKQGINEQYF. The V and J genes are TRBV6-1 and TRBJ2-7, with TRBD1 identical over 7 bases. The CDR3 spans 13 residues. With 6 bases clipped from V and 5 bases from J, the junction kept 7 bases outside the gene matches. Germline V gene lookup returns CDR1 MNHNS and CDR2 SASEGT.

This chain joins TRBV27 and TRBJ1-4; no definite D call. The V and J ends lost 1 base and 4 bases respectively, with 7 bases between them. The CDR3 runs 14 residues. Germline-derived CDR1 and CDR2 are MNHEY and SMNVEV (reference sequence). Here the CDR3 reads CASSLFGFNEKLFF. The DNA of the CDR3 is TGTGCCAGCAGTTTATTTGGATTTAATGAAAAACTGTTTTTT.

The chain couples TRBV7-3 to TRBJ2-2; D may be TRBD1 (6 bases). V was shortened by 3 bases and J by 0 bases, with 8 bases between the two germline ends. The CDR3 consists of 15 residues. The germline V gene has CDR1 SGHTA and CDR2 FQGTGA. CDR3 protein: CASSFGQPNTGELFF. For the CDR3, the DNA is TGTGCCAGCAGCTTCGGACAGCCGAACACCGGGGAGCTGTTTTTT.

This rearrangement joins TRBV5-1 to TRBJ1-3, with D maybe TRBD1 (5 bases). The V end was cut by 4 bases, the J end by 9 bases, with 14 bases between. Per germline, CDR1 SGHRS and CDR2 YFSETQ. The CDR3 has 13 amino acids. The CDR3 here is CASSPSGAGTIYF. DNA for the CDR3: TGCGCCAGCAGCCCTAGTGGGGCCGGCACCATATATTTT. Filled out from reference TRBV5-1 and TRBJ1-3, the complete variable domain reads KAGVTQTPRYLIKTRGQQVTLSCSPISGHRSVSWYQQTPGQGLQFLFEYFSETQRNKGNFPGRFSGRQFSNSRSEMNVSTLELGDSALYLCASSPSGAGTIYFGEGSWLTVV.

CDR3 amino acids: CASSIGLGGYEQYF. In DNA, the CDR3 is TGTGCCAGTAGTATTGGACTCGGGGGATACGAGCAGTACTTC. This sequence joins TRBV19 and TRBJ2-7; perhaps TRBD2 as D (6 bases). CDR3 length: 14 residues. The V end lost 3 bases, the J end lost 4 bases, and 13 bases lay between the germline ends. Germline V gene data show CDR1 as LNHDA and CDR2 as SQIVND (reference sequence).